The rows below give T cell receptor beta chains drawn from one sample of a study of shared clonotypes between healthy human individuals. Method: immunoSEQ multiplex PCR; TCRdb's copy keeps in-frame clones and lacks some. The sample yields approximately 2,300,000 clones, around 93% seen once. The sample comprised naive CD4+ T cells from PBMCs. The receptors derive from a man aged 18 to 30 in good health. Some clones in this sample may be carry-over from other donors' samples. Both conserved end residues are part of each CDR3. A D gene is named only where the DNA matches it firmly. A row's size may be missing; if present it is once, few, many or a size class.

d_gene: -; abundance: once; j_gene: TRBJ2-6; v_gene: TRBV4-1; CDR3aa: CASSQDQPEAGGANVLTF; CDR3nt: TGCGCCAGCAGCCAAGATCAACCAGAAGCCGGTGGGGCCAACGTCCTGACTTTC
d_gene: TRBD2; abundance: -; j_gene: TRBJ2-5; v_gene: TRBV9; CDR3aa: CASSVNTGGEETQYF; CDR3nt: TGTGCCAGCAGCGTTAATACGGGAGGAGAAGAGACCCAGTACTTC
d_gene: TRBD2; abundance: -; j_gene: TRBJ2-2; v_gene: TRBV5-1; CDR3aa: CASSLPSSEGSGKRGTATGELFF; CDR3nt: TGCGCCAGCAGCTTACCTTCCTCTGAGGGGAGCGGGAAGAGGGGTACGGCAACCGGGGAGCTGTTTTTT
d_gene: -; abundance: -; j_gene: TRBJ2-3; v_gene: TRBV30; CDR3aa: CAWSQSTDTQYF; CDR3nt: TGTGCCTGGAGTCAAAGCACAGATACGCAGTATTTT
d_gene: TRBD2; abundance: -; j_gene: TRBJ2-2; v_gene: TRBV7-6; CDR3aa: CASSYLAGVGTGELFF; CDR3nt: TGTGCCAGCAGCTACCTAGCGGGAGTGGGTACCGGGGAGCTGTTTTTT
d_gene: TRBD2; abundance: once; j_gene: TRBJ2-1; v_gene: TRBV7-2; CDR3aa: CASSPRFSGGESYNEQFF; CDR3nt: TGTGCCAGCAGCCCCCGCTTTAGCGGGGGAGAATCCTACAATGAGCAGTTCTTC
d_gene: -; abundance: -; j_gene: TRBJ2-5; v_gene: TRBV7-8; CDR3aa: CASTRGGTSETQYF; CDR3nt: TGTGCCAGCACCCGAGGGGGTACGTCAGAGACCCAGTACTTC
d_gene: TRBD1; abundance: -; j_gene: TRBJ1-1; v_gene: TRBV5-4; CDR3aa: CASSLGGRDRRSNTEAFF; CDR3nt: TGTGCCAGCAGCTTGGGTGGCCGGGACAGGAGGTCGAACACTGAAGCTTTCTTT
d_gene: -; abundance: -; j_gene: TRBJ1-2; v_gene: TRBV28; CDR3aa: CASSLWQGGYTF; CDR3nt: TGTGCCAGCAGTTTATGGCAGGGAGGCTACACCTTC
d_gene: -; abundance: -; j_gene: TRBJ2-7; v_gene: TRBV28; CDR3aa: CASSSPGASYEQYF; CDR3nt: TGTGCCAGCAGTTCACCGGGGGCCTCCTACGAGCAGTACTTC
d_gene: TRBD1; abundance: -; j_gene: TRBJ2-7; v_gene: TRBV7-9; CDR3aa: CASTPDRVQYF; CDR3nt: TGTGCCAGCACCCCAGACAGGGTACAGTACTTC
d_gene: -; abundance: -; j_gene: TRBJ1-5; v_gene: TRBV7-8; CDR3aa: CASSSLPHQPQHF; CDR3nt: TGTGCCAGCAGCTCCCTCCCTCATCAGCCCCAGCATTTT
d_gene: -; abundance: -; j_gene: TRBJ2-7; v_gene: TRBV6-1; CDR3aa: CASRGTYEQYF; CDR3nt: TGTGCCAGCAGGGGTACCTACGAGCAGTACTTC
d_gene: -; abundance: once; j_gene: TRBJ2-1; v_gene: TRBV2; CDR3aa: CASRRRSTYNEQFF; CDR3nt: TGTGCCAGCAGGAGGAGGTCCACCTACAATGAGCAGTTCTTC
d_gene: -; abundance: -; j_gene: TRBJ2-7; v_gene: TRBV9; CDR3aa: CASSLGVTYEQYF; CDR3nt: TGTGCCAGCAGCCTCGGGGTAACCTACGAGCAGTACTTC
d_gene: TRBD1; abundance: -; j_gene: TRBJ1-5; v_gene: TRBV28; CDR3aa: CASSFVTGKQPQHF; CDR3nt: TGTGCCAGCAGTTTCGTGACAGGGAAGCAGCCCCAGCATTTT
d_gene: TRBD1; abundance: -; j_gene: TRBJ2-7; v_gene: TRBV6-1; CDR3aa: CASTELSGQYSYEQYF; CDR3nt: TGTGCCAGCACTGAATTGTCGGGACAGTACTCCTACGAGCAGTACTTC
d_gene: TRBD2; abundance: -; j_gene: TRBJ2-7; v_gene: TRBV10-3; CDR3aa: CAITSGRGYEQYF; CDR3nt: TGTGCCATTACTAGCGGGAGAGGCTACGAGCAGTACTTC
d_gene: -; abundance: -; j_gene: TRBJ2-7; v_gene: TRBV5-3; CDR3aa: CARSIGPTPPEQYF; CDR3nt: TGTGCCAGAAGCATTGGACCGACCCCCCCCGAGCAGTACTTC
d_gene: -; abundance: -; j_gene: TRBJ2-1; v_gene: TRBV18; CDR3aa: CASSPFGRPGNEQFF; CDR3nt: TGTGCCAGCTCACCATTTGGGCGCCCGGGCAATGAGCAGTTCTTC
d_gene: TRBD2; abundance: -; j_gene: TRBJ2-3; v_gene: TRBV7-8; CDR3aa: CASSLSYEGTSGTDTQYF; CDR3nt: TGTGCCAGCAGCTTATCGTACGAGGGGACTAGCGGCACAGATACGCAGTATTTT
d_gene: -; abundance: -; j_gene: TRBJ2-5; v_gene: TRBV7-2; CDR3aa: CASSLVPGSGETQYF; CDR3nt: TGTGCCAGCAGCTTAGTCCCAGGGAGCGGGGAGACCCAGTACTTC
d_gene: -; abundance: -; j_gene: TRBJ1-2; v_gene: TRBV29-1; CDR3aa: CSVVGGSLFYGYTF; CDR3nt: TGCAGCGTTGTGGGTGGCAGCCTTTTCTATGGCTACACCTTC
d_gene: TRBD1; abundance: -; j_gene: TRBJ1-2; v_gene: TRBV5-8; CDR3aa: CASEQGAEYGYTF; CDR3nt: TGTGCCAGCGAACAGGGGGCTGAATATGGCTACACCTTC
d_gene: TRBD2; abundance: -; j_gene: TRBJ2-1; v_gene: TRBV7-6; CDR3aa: CASSFPLAGGHEQFF; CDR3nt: TGTGCCAGCAGCTTCCCACTAGCGGGAGGCCATGAGCAGTTCTTC
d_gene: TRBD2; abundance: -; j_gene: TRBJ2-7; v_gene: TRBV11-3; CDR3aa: CASSPGVGGEQYF; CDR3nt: TGTGCCAGCAGCCCGGGCGTGGGGGGGGAGCAGTACTTC
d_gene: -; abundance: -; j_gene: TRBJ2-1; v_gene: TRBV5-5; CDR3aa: CASSLGAYEQFF; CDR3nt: TGTGCCAGCAGCCTCGGGGCATATGAGCAGTTCTTC
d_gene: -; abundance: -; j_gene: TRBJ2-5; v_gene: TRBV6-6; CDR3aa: CASSRSGQETQYF; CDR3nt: TGTGCCAGCAGCAGATCGGGACAAGAGACCCAGTACTTC
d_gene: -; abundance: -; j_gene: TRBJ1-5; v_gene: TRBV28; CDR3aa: CASSLGIGISNQPQHF; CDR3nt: TGTGCCAGCAGTTTAGGGATTGGCATTAGCAATCAGCCCCAGCATTTT
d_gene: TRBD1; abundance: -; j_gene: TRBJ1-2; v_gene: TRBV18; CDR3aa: CASSAGQADGYTF; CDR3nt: TGTGCCAGCTCTGCGGGACAGGCGGATGGCTACACCTTC
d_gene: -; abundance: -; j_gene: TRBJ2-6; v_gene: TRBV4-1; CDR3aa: CASSHIIRGANSGANVLTF; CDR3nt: TGCGCCAGCAGCCATATCATTCGCGGGGCAAACTCTGGGGCCAACGTCCTGACTTTC
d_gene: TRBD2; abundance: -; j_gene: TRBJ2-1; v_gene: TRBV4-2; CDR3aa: CASSRPSGSSYNEQFF; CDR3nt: TGTGCCAGCAGCCGTCCTAGCGGGAGCTCCTACAATGAGCAGTTCTTC
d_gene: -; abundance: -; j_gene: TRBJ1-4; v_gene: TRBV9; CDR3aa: CASSEQGGGGKLFF; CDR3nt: TGTGCCAGCAGCGAACAAGGGGGTGGAGGAAAACTGTTTTTT
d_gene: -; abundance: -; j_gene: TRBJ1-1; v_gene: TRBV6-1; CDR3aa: CASSETGMNTEAFF; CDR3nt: TGTGCCAGCAGTGAGACAGGCATGAACACTGAAGCTTTCTTT
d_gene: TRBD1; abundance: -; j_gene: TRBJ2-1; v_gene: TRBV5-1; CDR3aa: CASSLDRAPYNEQFF; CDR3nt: TGCGCCAGCAGCCTGGACAGGGCCCCCTACAATGAGCAGTTCTTC
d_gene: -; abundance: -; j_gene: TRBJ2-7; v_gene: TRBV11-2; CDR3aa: CASSLEAGVHEQYF; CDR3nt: TGTGCCAGCAGCTTAGAGGCAGGGGTGCACGAGCAGTACTTC
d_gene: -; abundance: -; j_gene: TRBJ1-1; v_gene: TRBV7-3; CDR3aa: CASSTLVGSGAEAFF; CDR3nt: TGTGCCAGCAGCACCCTTGTAGGGAGTGGGGCTGAAGCTTTCTTT
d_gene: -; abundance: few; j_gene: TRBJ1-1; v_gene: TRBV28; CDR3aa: CASSLDSMQAFF; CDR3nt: TGTGCCAGCAGTTTAGACTCGATGCAAGCTTTCTTT
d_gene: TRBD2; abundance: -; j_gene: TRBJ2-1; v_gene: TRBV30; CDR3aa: CAWSRGLAGGNEQFF; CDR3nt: TGTGCCTGGAGCCGTGGACTAGCGGGGGGGAATGAGCAGTTCTTC
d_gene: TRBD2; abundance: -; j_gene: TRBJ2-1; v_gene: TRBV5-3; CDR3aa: CARDQRLLAGETYNEQFF; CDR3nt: TGTGCCAGAGATCAAAGGTTACTAGCGGGAGAGACCTACAATGAGCAGTTCTTC
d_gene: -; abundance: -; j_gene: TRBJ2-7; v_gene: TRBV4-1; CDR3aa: CASSPQGRREQYF; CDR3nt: TGCGCCAGCAGCCCCCAGGGACGTCGCGAGCAGTACTTC
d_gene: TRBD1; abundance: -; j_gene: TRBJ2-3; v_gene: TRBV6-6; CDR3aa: CASSHRGRGTDTQYF; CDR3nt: TGTGCCAGCAGCCACAGGGGAAGGGGCACAGATACGCAGTATTTT
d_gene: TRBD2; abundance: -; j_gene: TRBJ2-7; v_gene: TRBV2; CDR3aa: CASSGTSGRAQQYF; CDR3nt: TGTGCCAGCAGCGGGACTAGCGGGAGGGCTCAGCAGTACTTC
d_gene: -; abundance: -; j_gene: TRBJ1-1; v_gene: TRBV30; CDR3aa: CAWSVQRGGSTEAFF; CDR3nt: TGTGCCTGGAGTGTACAGCGGGGGGGGAGCACTGAAGCTTTCTTT
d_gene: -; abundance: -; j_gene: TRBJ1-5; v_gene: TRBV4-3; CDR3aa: CASSQEVTVPGPQHF; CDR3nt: TGCGCCAGCAGCCAAGAGGTCACAGTGCCCGGCCCCCAGCATTTT
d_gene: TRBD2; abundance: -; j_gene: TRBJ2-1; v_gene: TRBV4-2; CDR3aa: CASSQDRASGRLNEQFF; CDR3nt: TGTGCCAGCAGCCAAGATCGGGCTAGCGGGAGATTGAATGAGCAGTTCTTC
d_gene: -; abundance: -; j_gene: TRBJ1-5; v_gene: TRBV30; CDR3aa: CAWSAGTMNQPQHF; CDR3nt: TGTGCCTGGAGTGCCGGGACAATGAATCAGCCCCAGCATTTT
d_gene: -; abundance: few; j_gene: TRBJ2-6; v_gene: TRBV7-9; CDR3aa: CASSTRLTAEGANVLTF; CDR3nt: TGTGCCAGCAGCACCCGTCTGACAGCGGAGGGGGCCAACGTCCTGACTTTC
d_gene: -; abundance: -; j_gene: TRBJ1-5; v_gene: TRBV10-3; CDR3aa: CAISAGNGDQPQHF; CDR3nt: TGTGCCATCAGTGCCGGGAATGGAGATCAGCCCCAGCATTTT
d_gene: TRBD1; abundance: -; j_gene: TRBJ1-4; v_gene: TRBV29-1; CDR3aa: CSVPGDRGEKLFF; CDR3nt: TGCAGCGTTCCCGGGGACAGGGGTGAAAAACTGTTTTTT
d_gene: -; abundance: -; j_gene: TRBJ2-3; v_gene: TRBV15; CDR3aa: CATSPGRRTDTQYF; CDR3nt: TGTGCCACCAGCCCAGGACGGCGTACAGATACGCAGTATTTT
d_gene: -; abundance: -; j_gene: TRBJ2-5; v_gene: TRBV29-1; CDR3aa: CSVGGHDRETQYF; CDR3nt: TGCAGCGTTGGGGGCCATGATAGGGAGACCCAGTACTTC